This is a list of T cell receptor beta chains from one sample in a study of monozygotic twins with inflammatory bowel disease. One entry per CDR3 protein, without DNA, is what TCRdb gives after re-calling the 5' RACE reads. This sample carries 440,000 or so distinct CDR3 sequences, with approximately 2.3% going to the ten biggest clones. Sequencing input: blood. The receptors were sampled from a human donor with ulcerative colitis or Crohn's disease, or a healthy co-twin of an affected twin (not recorded which). Both conserved end residues are part of each CDR3. The order of the fields is J gene, V gene, CDR3 protein.

j_call: TRBJ2-1
v_call: TRBV11-2
cdr3_aa: CASSPTSGRAHEQFF

j_call: TRBJ2-1
v_call: TRBV29-1
cdr3_aa: CSVVFGDQASSEQFF

j_call: TRBJ1-1
v_call: TRBV7-6
cdr3_aa: CASSLVPGGNTEAFF

j_call: TRBJ1-6
v_call: TRBV9
cdr3_aa: CASSVAGGNSPLHF

j_call: TRBJ2-6
v_call: TRBV5-1
cdr3_aa: CASSSDGGTWANVLTF

j_call: TRBJ1-6
v_call: TRBV4-1
cdr3_aa: CASSQDSGVPNSPLHF

j_call: TRBJ2-7
v_call: TRBV20-1
cdr3_aa: CSARDKGGPLYEQYF

j_call: TRBJ2-2
v_call: TRBV4-1
cdr3_aa: CASSPGQLNTGELFF

j_call: TRBJ2-7
v_call: TRBV12-3/TRBV12-4
cdr3_aa: CASKVRGISYEQYF

j_call: TRBJ2-5
v_call: TRBV20-1
cdr3_aa: CSARGHLPGQGYQETQYF

j_call: TRBJ2-5
v_call: TRBV12-3/TRBV12-4
cdr3_aa: CASTGGRLETQYF